This T cell receptor (beta chain) was documented in a study of cytomegalovirus exposure and HLA in healthy donors. As to this clone: Its antigen is still unknown.

The V and J ends lost 7 bases and 3 bases, in that order; junction bases with no gene match: 11. This CDR3 has 16 residues. Germline V gene lookup returns CDR1 MDHEN and CDR2 SYDVKM. Study findings and constraints: The majority of CMV-associated TCR beta chains were reported as apparently HLA-restricted in a later analysis. The sole available immune exposure information was CMV serostatus. Later genetic work tied a missense DCLRE1C variant to beta-chain V and J trimming.

Donors likely had unrecorded immune exposures despite being nominally healthy when sampled. 13 Jbeta primers and 60 Vbeta primers were used for the PCR. The repertoire was sequenced with immunoSEQ multiplex PCR; TCRdb's copy has only in-frame clones and lacks some. The data contain approximately 89,000 clones, around four fifths of them seen just once; the ten biggest clones take up 1.4%. Sequencing was carried out using PBMCs. This clonotype was obtained from a male donor in good health and CMV-seronegative. The chain links TRBV28 to TRBJ1-3; 8 bases map to TRBD1. CDR3 DNA: TGTGCCAGCACTAGAGGGACAGGAGTAGTTGGAAACACCATATATTTT. As protein: CASTRGTGVVGNTIYF.